The rows below give T cell receptor beta chains drawn from one sample of a study of neurological immune-mediated disorders. Via MiXCR, TCRdb re-called the 5' RACE reads, giving one row per CDR3 protein. Among approximately 90,000 distinct CDR3 sequences, around 3.3% were seen once, and the ten largest hold around 6%. Input material: PBMCs. Source of these receptors: a woman between 18 and 30 years old with multiple sclerosis. Each CDR3 is given with its conserved first and last residue. The D gene is left open where the match is weak. Only part of the rows carry a size: once, few, many, or a class if the clone is expanded.

size	J	D	V	DNA	CDR3
few	TRBJ2-3	TRBD1	TRBV4-1	TGCGCCAGCAGCCAACGGCAGGGGGCAGCGGATACGCAGTATTTT	CASSQRQGAADTQYF
-	TRBJ1-2	-	TRBV5-1	TGCGCCAGCAGCTTGGCCCCGGGACAACTCTATGGCTACACCTTC	CASSLAPGQLYGYTF
many	TRBJ2-3	TRBD2	TRBV10-3	TGTGCCATCAGTGACAGCGGGGGCACAGATACGCAGTATTTT	CAISDSGGTDTQYF
many	TRBJ2-1	-	TRBV28	TGTGCCAGCAGTTTAAGGAGGGATGAGCAGTTCTTC	CASSLRRDEQFF
many	TRBJ2-7	-	TRBV14	TGTGCCAGCAGCCTCCCCGGGAGCTACGAGCAGTACTTC	CASSLPGSYEQYF
-	TRBJ1-1	-	TRBV10-2	TGCGCCAGCAGCGGGACTAAGGGGCACACTGAAGCTTTCTTT	CASSGTKGHTEAFF
many	TRBJ2-1	TRBD2	TRBV6-4	TGTGCCAGCAGTGACTCCTTAGCGGGAAACAATGAGCAGTTCTTC	CASSDSLAGNNEQFF
many	TRBJ1-2	-	TRBV20-1	TGCAGTGCTAGAGACTCCTCGGCCGGGCGATCAGATGGCTACACCTTC	CSARDSSAGRSDGYTF
-	TRBJ2-7	-	TRBV20-1	TGCAGTGCTAGAGGCAGGGAGAGTTACGAGCAGTACTTC	CSARGRESYEQYF
many	TRBJ2-7	-	TRBV6-5	TGTGCCAGCAGTTACTCGATCGACAGGCCTACCTACGAGCAGTACTTC	CASSYSIDRPTYEQYF
many	TRBJ2-3	-	TRBV7-2	TGTGCCAGCAGCTTAAGGCTAGCGCCGTCTAGCACAGATACGCAGTATTTT	CASSLRLAPSSTDTQYF
many	TRBJ1-1	TRBD1	TRBV6-1	TGTGCCAGCGCAGACAGGGGGCTTACTGAAGCTTTCTTT	CASADRGLTEAFF
many	TRBJ1-5	-	TRBV2	TGTGCCAGCAGCCGTAGGGCTCAGCCCCAGCATTTT	CASSRRAQPQHF
many	TRBJ2-1	-	TRBV7-5	-	CISVPEAKDRGSYNEQFF
few	TRBJ2-1	TRBD1	TRBV7-2	TGTGCCAGCAGCAGAGACAGGGAACCCTACAATGAGCAGTTCTTC	CASSRDREPYNEQFF
many	TRBJ2-3	-	TRBV5-4	TGTGCCAGCAGCTTGGTCGGGTACGCTAGCACAGATACGCAGTATTTT	CASSLVGYASTDTQYF
many	TRBJ2-3	-	TRBV21-1	TGTGCCAGCAGAGGGACAGGGGAGACAGATACGCAGTATTTT	CASRGTGETDTQYF
many	TRBJ1-5	-	TRBV6-2/TRBV6-3	TGTGCCAGCACCCCCGATCCCCGCAGGGCTGATGGAAACAATCAGCCCCAGCATTTT	CASTPDPRRADGNNQPQHF
many	TRBJ1-1	-	TRBV20-1	TGCAGTGCTAGAGACATTTTGGGAACAGGGACCCATAACACTGAAGCTTTCTTT	CSARDILGTGTHNTEAFF
many	TRBJ2-7	-	TRBV6-5	TGTGCCAGCAGTTACTCGGTAGGGGTCGACGAGCAGTACTTC	CASSYSVGVDEQYF
few	TRBJ2-3	-	TRBV29-1	TGCAGCGTCTGCTGGGGGGTGGCAGATACGCAGTATTTT	CSVCWGVADTQYF
many	TRBJ2-5	-	TRBV7-2	TGTGCCAGCAGCTTAGAGGGGATAGGAGAGACCCAGTACTTC	CASSLEGIGETQYF
many	TRBJ2-1	-	TRBV29-1	TGCAGCGTTCTGTTGGACAATGAGCAGTTCTTC	CSVLLDNEQFF
many	TRBJ2-1	-	TRBV29-1	TGCAGCGGTGGACTCCCTAGCTCCTACAATGAGCAGTTCTTC	CSGGLPSSYNEQFF
many	TRBJ2-7	TRBD2	TRBV7-2	TGTGCCAGCAGCTTCGTAGCGGGAGGGCCTTACGAGCAGTACTTC	CASSFVAGGPYEQYF
many	TRBJ2-1	-	TRBV5-1	TGCGCCAGCAGCTTGGATCCGGGACCGTACAATGAGCAGTTCTTC	CASSLDPGPYNEQFF
many	TRBJ1-6	TRBD1	TRBV5-1	TGCGCCAGCAGCTCCCAGGCACAGGGGGCGAATTCACCCCTCCACTTT	CASSSQAQGANSPLHF
many	TRBJ1-5	-	TRBV28	TGTGCCAGCAGTTTGTTTTCACAGCCCCAGCATTTT	CASSLFSQPQHF
many	TRBJ1-1	-	TRBV20-1	TGCAGTGCTAGCGCAGACAACACTGAAGCTTTCTTT	CSASADNTEAFF
many	TRBJ1-1	-	TRBV29-1	TGCAGCGTTGATGACTACACTGAAGCTTTCTTT	CSVDDYTEAFF
many	TRBJ2-1	-	TRBV7-9	TGTGCCAGCAGCTCCCGACTTGCCAATGAGCAGTTCTTC	CASSSRLANEQFF
many	TRBJ1-3	-	TRBV6-5	TGTGCCAGCAGTTATTCGGGGCCCGGCGCGGACACCATATATTTT	CASSYSGPGADTIYF
many	TRBJ1-1	TRBD1	TRBV6-5	TGTGCCAGCGACTCCGGACAGGGTAGGGTCAGGACTGAAGCTTTCTTT	CASDSGQGRVRTEAFF
many	TRBJ2-3	-	TRBV5-1	TGCGCCAGCAGCTCACAGGGTTCCGGCACAGATACGCAGTATTTT	CASSSQGSGTDTQYF
many	TRBJ1-2	-	TRBV13	TGTGCCAGCAGCTTAGGTTCCAGCTATGGCTACACCTTC	CASSLGSSYGYTF
many	TRBJ2-2	-	TRBV4-2	TGTGCCAGCAGCCCGAGGGACGTTGCGAACACCGGGGAGCTGTTTTTT	CASSPRDVANTGELFF
many	TRBJ1-5	TRBD1	TRBV2	TGTGCCTCTCAGGGGGACAATCAGCCCCAGCATTTT	CASQGDNQPQHF
many	TRBJ2-1	-	TRBV5-1	TGCGCCAGCAGCTTGCAGGAGATGAGGAATGAGCAGTTCTTC	CASSLQEMRNEQFF
many	TRBJ2-3	-	TRBV9	TGTGCCAGCAACCTAGGGGGACTAAGGACAGATACGCAGTATTTT	CASNLGGLRTDTQYF
many	TRBJ2-2	-	TRBV9	TGTGCCAGCAGCGTACCGGGTAACACCGGGGAGCTGTTTTTT	CASSVPGNTGELFF
many	TRBJ1-1	-	TRBV6-6	TGTGCCAGCACCCCGGGTTCCGGCGCGTCGAACACTGAAGCTTTCTTT	CASTPGSGASNTEAFF
few	TRBJ1-2	TRBD1	TRBV5-1	TGCGCCAGCGGACTCGGGCAGGGGGCTTACTATGGCTACACCTTC	CASGLGQGAYYGYTF
many	TRBJ2-7	-	TRBV7-6	TGTGCCAGCAGCTCCGGGGAGCAGTACTTC	CASSSGEQYF
many	TRBJ2-7	-	TRBV20-1	TGCAGTGCTAGATCTCCGGGACACGACTACGAGCAGTACTTC	CSARSPGHDYEQYF
many	TRBJ1-1	-	TRBV6-2/TRBV6-3	TGTGCCAGCACCAACTGGGGGGTAGGAGAAGCTTTCTTT	CASTNWGVGEAFF
many	TRBJ2-7	-	TRBV29-1	TGCAGCGTTGGCCTTTCGTGGGTGGTCAACGAGCAGTACTTC	CSVGLSWVVNEQYF
many	TRBJ1-1	-	TRBV5-1	TGCGCCAGCAGCTTGGATGGGGTAGACACTGAAGCTTTCTTT	CASSLDGVDTEAFF
many	TRBJ2-5	-	TRBV20-1	TGCAGTGCTAGAGCCGACAGTCTCGGGGGAGAGACCCAGTACTTC	CSARADSLGGETQYF
many	TRBJ2-1	-	TRBV14	TGTGCCAGCAGCCAAGACTCTGGCCCCTTAATGATCGATGAGCAGTTCTTC	CASSQDSGPLMIDEQFF
many	TRBJ2-7	-	TRBV7-2	TGTGCCAGCAGCCCCAATATTGGTGGATACGAGCAGTACTTC	CASSPNIGGYEQYF
many	TRBJ2-7	TRBD2	TRBV6-6	TGTGCCAGCAGGAATCTGCGGGGAGGGGCGTACGAGCAGTACTTC	CASRNLRGGAYEQYF
many	TRBJ1-5	-	TRBV6-5	TGTGCCAGCAGTTACGGTCGGGGGATCTTACTTAATCAGCCCCAGCATTTT	CASSYGRGILLNQPQHF
-	TRBJ2-3	-	TRBV5-5	TGTGCCAGCAGCCCCGGAGGGACAAGGGCAGATACGCAGTATTTT	CASSPGGTRADTQYF
many	TRBJ2-7	-	TRBV6-5	TGTGCCACCCTCAGGTCGGGTATAGGCGAGCAGTACTTC	CATLRSGIGEQYF
many	TRBJ1-5	-	TRBV7-2	TGTGCCAGCAGCTTAACCGAGCTACAGCCCCAGCATTTT	CASSLTELQPQHF